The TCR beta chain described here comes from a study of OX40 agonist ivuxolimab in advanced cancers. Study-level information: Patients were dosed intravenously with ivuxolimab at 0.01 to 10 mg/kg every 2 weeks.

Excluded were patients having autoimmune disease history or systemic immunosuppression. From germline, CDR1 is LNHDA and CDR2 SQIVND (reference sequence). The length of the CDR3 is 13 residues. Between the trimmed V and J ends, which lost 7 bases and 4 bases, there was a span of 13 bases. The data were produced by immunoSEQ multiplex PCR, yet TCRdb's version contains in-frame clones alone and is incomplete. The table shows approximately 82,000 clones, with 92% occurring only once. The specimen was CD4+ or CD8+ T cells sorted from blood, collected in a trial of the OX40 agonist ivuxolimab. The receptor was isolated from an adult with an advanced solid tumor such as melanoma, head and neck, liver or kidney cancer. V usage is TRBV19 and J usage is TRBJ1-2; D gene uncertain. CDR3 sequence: CASIPPGGYGYTF. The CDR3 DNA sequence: TGTGCCAGTATCCCACCAGGAGGCTATGGCTACACCTTC.